This T cell receptor beta chain was documented in a study of blood T cells in healthy people across ages. Overall study context: About one barcoded beta molecule per two T cells was the capture yield of template switching.

Notes on the study in general: Unsorted PBMCs blocked a conclusive comparison of naive and antigen-experienced cells.

A second roughly 7 to 12 cycle PCR used barcoded and J-beta primers. With 12 random nucleotides, a template-switch adaptor tagged each individual cDNA molecule. Each sample yielded at least 2.5 million CDR3-containing paired-end reads. Each CDR3 protein is one row after TCRdb ran MiXCR on the 5' RACE reads. The sample shows about 1,500,000 distinct CDR3 sequences, roughly 40% of them seen only once. This clonotype was recorded once. Its antigen is as yet unknown. The CDR3 loop spans 16 amino acids. Germline CDR1 MNHEY, CDR2 SMNVEV (reference sequence). V gave up 5 bases and J gave up 0 bases; unmatched junction bases: 3.

This clonotype was sampled from a woman younger than 35 in good health. This chain joins TRBV27 and TRBJ2-6; 8 bases map to TRBD2. Sequences were obtained from blood. The CDR3 nucleotides read TGTGCCAGCAGTCGCCGGGGGGGCTCTGGGGCCAACGTCCTGACTTTC. Translating gives CASSRRGGSGANVLTF.